The 5 T cell receptor beta chains below were found in one sample sequenced in a study of identical twins. MiXCR, applied by TCRdb to the 5' RACE reads, yields one record per CDR3 protein. Of roughly 690,000 distinct CDR3 sequences listed, around 20% were seen once; the top ten hold 4% to 5.5%. The sample was also reused in another study, on T cells expressing NK-cell markers.

The sequenced sample consisted of PBMCs. These TCRs come from a woman between 18 and 30 years old in good health.

Ten or more counts support this clonotype. The CDR3 loop reads CSAGGRETQYF. The DNA of the CDR3 is TGCAGCGCCGGGGGTAGAGAGACCCAGTACTTC. The rearrangement uses TRBV29-1 and TRBJ2-5; D is perhaps TRBD2 (6 bases). The CDR3 has 11 residues. Germline assignment: CDR1 SQVTM and CDR2 ANQGSEA. Between the trimmed V and J ends, which lost 7 bases and 4 bases, there was a span of 10 bases.

This clonotype occurred once. V is TRBV6-1 and J is TRBJ2-3, with TRBD2 matching over 12 bases. The CDR3 loop spans 15 amino acids. V trimming: 6 bases; J trimming: 6 bases; junction bases outside the gene matches: 7. Germline lookup yields CDR1 MNHNS and CDR2 SASEGT. The CDR3 region is CASRQRTSGEDTQYF. The CDR3 nucleotides are TGTGCCAGCAGACAACGGACTAGCGGGGAGGATACGCAGTATTTT.

The CDR3 nucleotides read TGCGCCAGCAGCCATTTCGAGACGTATAGGAAAGAGACCCAGTACTTC. The encoded protein is CASSHFETYRKETQYF. The chain carries TRBV4-1 and TRBJ2-5; D is undetermined. Trimming stripped 3 bases from V and 3 bases from J, with 17 bases between. This CDR3 is built from 16 residues. Looked up from germline, CDR1 is MGHRA and CDR2 is YSYEKL.

In its sample, this clonotype was seen a few times. The chain uses TRBV20-1 and TRBJ1-2, with 11 bases aligning to TRBD1. V was clipped by 2 bases and J by 4 bases; unmatched bases: 3. The CDR3 contains 14 residues. CDR1 and CDR2 (germline): DFQATT, SNEGSKA (reference sequence). CDR3 sequence reads: CSARRTGGTYGYTF. The DNA of the CDR3 is TGCAGTGCTAGACGGACAGGGGGCACCTATGGCTACACCTTC.

This clonotype was detected a few times. CDR3 residues: CSALGTSGRAGETQYF. The CDR3 nucleotides are TGCAGTGCACTCGGGACTAGCGGGAGGGCCGGGGAGACCCAGTACTTC. The V gene is TRBV20-1, the J gene TRBJ2-5; 16 nucleotides agree with TRBD2. The J segment lost 5 bases and the V segment lost 6 bases, leaving 9 bases of the junction unmatched. The CDR3 totals 16 residues. Looked up from germline, CDR1 is DFQATT and CDR2 is SNEGSKA (reference sequence).